This T cell receptor beta chain was captured in a study of OX40 agonist ivuxolimab in advanced cancers. Regarding the complete study: Ivuxolimab, which targeted the costimulatory receptor OX40 (CD134), was an agonistic, fully human IgG2 monoclonal antibody. Peripheral TCRbeta sequencing aimed to test whether ivuxolimab altered TCR sequence diversity and caused clonal T-cell expansion. The paper reports the monotherapy dose-escalation portion (N = 52 patients) of the phase I ivuxolimab trial. A male proportion of 82.7% and a mean age of roughly 58 years, ranging from roughly 23 to 80, were recorded for the dose-escalation cohort. Of the approximately 50 dose-escalation patients, hepatocellular carcinoma was present in around 19, melanoma in some 15, renal cell carcinoma in 9 and head and neck cancer in 9. Intravenous ivuxolimab was administered to patients every 2 weeks at six dose levels: 0.01, 0.1, 0.3, 1.5, 3 and 10 mg/kg. Partial responses occurred in three dose-escalation patients: two with cutaneous melanoma and one with hepatocellular carcinoma. Patients were allowed to have had prior anti-PD-1, anti-PD-L1 or anti-CTLA-4 therapy, and around two fifths of the dose-escalation patients had been treated with checkpoint inhibitors.

To sequence the TCRbeta CDR3 region, genomic DNA was isolated from the sorted cells. TCRbeta CDR3 regions were sequenced using the immunoSEQ Assay. This is the immuneACCESS table as TCRdb keeps it, with only in-frame sequences that have V and J called. A part of the clones is gone; compared with another copy, unresolved V genes explain less than half, and the rest is unexplained. Within this sample are 19,000 or so clones, with about 88% of them counted one time only. 25% of the sample rests with the top ten. Worth noting for this clone: There is no known antigen for this receptor. The record has no base qualities; no much larger clone is one base away.

Patients with a history of autoimmune disease or receiving systemic immunosuppression were excluded from the trial. In every dose cohort, peripheral blood was drawn for TCR sequencing at baseline, cycle 4 day 1, and cycle 7 day 1. Samples came from an open-label, multicenter, first-in-human phase I dose-escalation trial of ivuxolimab. The trial enrolled adults with locally advanced or metastatic head and neck squamous cell, hepatocellular, melanoma or renal cell carcinoma. Before TCR sequencing, CD4+ T cells and CD8+ T cells from peripheral blood were sorted into separate populations. What the work shows at the level of the full study, not this receptor alone: After ivuxolimab, expanded clones were on average more numerous among CD8+ T cells than among CD4+ T cells. In the 0.1-3.0 mg/kg groups, partial responders were among the patients with the lowest normalized peripheral clonal expansion, particularly in CD8+ T cells. Clonal expansion of both CD4+ and CD8+ blood T cells was observed from baseline to week 6 at doses 0.1 to 3.0 mg/kg. Low levels of normalized T-cell clonal expansion were also seen in some patients who did not respond. Which antigens the clonally expanded peripheral T cells were specific for was not determined.

V loses 2 bases at its end and J loses 4 bases; junction bases beyond the gene matches: 9. Based on the germline V gene, the CDR1 and CDR2 sequences are SGDLS and YYNGEE. Measured from the cysteine to the phenylalanine, the CDR3 is 16 residues long. Only CDR3 DNA is held: 48 bases, read in frame from base 1. Sequenced here: CD4+ or CD8+ T cells sorted from blood, sampled in a trial of the OX40 agonist ivuxolimab. The V and J segments used are TRBV9 and TRBJ2-3, with 8 bases matching TRBD1. The receptor comes from an adult with an advanced solid tumor such as melanoma, head and neck, liver or kidney cancer. The DNA sequence is as follows: TGTGCCAGCAGCGTCCCGGCAGGGGGCGCATCAGATACGCAGTATTTT. Its protein is CASSVPAGGASDTQYF.